What follows describes a single TCR beta chain. The target antigen is unknown. This sample stems from a study of shared clonotypes between healthy human individuals. The V and J ends lost 5 bases and 0 bases respectively, with 14 bases between them. Germline CDR1 SGHTA, CDR2 FQGNSA. The CDR3 is made up of 16 amino acids. Regarding the study as a whole: Clonotype sharing across donors was expected to vary with sequencing depth. In contrast to clonotypes shared by all four donors, non-shared clonotypes had lower generation probabilities.

As processed by the authors: Filtering of immunoSEQ junctional sequences could not match full-length read filtering. Produced via immunoSEQ multiplex PCR; TCRdb's table is partial and in-frame only. Clone size and the V and J calls come from that table; the DNA yielded D and trimming. Of approximately 640,000 clones in the sample, roughly 87% were seen once. V gene TRBV7-2 combines with J gene TRBJ1-3, with D possibly TRBD1 on 5 matching bases. The sequence was obtained from a man aged 18-30 years in good health. Some clones in this sample may be carry-over from other donors' samples. Specimen: memory CD8+ T cells from PBMCs. Documented subset: CD45RO+ cells pooled with CCR7-negative TemRA cells. In nucleotides, the CDR3 is TGTGCCAGCAGCCCCTTGGGGGGATACTCTGGAAACACCATATATTTT. Its translation is CASSPLGGYSGNTIYF.